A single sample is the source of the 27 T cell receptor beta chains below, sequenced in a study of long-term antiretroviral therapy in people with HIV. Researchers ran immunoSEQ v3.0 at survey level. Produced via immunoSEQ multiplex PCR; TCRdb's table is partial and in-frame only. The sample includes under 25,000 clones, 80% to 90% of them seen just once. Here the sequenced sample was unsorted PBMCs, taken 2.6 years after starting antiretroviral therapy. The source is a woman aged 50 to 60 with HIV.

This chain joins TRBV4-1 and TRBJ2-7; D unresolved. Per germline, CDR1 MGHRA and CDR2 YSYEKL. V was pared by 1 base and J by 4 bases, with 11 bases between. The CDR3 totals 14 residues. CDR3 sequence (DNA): TGCGCCAGCAGCCAAGGAGTCTCCAAATACGAGCAGTACTTC. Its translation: CASSQGVSKYEQYF.

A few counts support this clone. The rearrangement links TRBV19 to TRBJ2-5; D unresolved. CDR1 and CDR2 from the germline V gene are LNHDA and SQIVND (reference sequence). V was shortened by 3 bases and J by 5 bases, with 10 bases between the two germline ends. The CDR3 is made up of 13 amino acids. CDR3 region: CASSIHSAETQYF. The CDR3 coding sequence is TGTGCCAGTAGTATCCACTCTGCGGAGACCCAGTACTTC.

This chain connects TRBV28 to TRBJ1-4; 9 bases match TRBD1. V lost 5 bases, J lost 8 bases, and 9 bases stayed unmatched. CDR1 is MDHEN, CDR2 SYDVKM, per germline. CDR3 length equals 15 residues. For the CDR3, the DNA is TGTGCCAGCAGTCCTCCGGGACAGGGAGGGGAAAAACTGTTTTTT. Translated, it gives CASSPPGQGGEKLFF.

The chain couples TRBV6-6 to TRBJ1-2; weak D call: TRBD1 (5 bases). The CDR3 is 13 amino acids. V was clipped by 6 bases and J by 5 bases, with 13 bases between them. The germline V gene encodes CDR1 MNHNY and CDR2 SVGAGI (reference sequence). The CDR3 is CASRDNQQYGYTF. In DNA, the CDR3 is TGTGCCAGCAGGGACAACCAGCAATATGGCTACACCTTC.

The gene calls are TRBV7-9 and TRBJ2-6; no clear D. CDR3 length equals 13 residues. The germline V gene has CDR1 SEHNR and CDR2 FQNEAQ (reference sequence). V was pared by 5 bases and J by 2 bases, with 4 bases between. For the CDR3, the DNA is TGTGCCAGCAGCCCCCCTGGGGCCAACGTCCTGACTTTC. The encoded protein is CASSPPGANVLTF. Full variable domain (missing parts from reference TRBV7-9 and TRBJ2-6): DTGVSQNPRHKITKRGQNVTFRCDPISEHNRLYWYRQTLGQGPEFLTYFQNEAQLEKSRLLSDRFSAERPKGSFSTLEIQRTEQGDSAMYLCASSPPGANVLTFGAGSRLTVL.

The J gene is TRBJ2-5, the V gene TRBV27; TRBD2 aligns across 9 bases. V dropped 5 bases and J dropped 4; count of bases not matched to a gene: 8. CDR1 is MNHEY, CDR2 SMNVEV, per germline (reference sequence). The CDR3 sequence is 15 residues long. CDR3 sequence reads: CASSPLGSGGETQYF. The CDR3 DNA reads TGTGCCAGCAGTCCCCTCGGTAGCGGGGGAGAGACCCAGTACTTC.

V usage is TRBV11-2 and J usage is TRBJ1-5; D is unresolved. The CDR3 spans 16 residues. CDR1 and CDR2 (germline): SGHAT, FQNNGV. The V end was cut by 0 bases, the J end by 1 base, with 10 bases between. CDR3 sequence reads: CASSLDNVLSNQPQHF. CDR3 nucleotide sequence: TGTGCCAGCAGCTTAGATAATGTGTTAAGCAATCAGCCCCAGCATTTT. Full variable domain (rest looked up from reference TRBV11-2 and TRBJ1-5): EAGVAQSPRYKIIEKRQSVAFWCNPISGHATLYWYQQILGQGPKLLIQFQNNGVVDDSQLPKDRFSAERLKGVDSTLKIQPAKLEDSAVYLCASSLDNVLSNQPQHFGDGTRLSIL.

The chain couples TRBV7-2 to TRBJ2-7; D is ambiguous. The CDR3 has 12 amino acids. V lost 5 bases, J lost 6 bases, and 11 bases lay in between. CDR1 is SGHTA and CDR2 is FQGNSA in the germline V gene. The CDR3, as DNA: TGTGCCAGCAGCCCTAACAAAATCGAGCAGTACTTC. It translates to CASSPNKIEQYF.

The DNA of the CDR3 is TGTGCCAGCAGCCCAGGGTTTTCGGGAAACACCATATATTTT. Its protein is CASSPGFSGNTIYF. The V and J genes are TRBV9 and TRBJ1-3, with a possible D match to TRBD1 (5 bases). This CDR3 comprises 14 residues. Germline CDR1 SGDLS, CDR2 YYNGEE. With 4 bases removed from V and 4 bases from J, the gap between germline ends came to 12 bases.

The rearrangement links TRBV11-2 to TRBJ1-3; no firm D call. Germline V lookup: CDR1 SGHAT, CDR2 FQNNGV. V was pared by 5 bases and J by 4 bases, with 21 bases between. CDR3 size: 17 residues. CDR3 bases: TGTGCCAGCAGCCTGCTCTCGTTTGTCGGGTTGGGAAACACCATATATTTT. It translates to CASSLLSFVGLGNTIYF.

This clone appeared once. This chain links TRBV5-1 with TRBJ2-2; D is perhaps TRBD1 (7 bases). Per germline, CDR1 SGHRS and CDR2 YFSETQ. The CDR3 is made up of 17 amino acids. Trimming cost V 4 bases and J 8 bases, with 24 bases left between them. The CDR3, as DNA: TGCGCCAGCAGCCCGGAAGGCAGGGGGGACGATTGGGGGGAGCTGTTTTTT. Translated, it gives CASSPEGRGDDWGELFF. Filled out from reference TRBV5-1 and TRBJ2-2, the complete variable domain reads KAGVTQTPRYLIKTRGQQVTLSCSPISGHRSVSWYQQTPGQGLQFLFEYFSETQRNKGNFPGRFSGRQFSNSRSEMNVSTLELGDSALYLCASSPEGRGDDWGELFFGEGSRLTVL.

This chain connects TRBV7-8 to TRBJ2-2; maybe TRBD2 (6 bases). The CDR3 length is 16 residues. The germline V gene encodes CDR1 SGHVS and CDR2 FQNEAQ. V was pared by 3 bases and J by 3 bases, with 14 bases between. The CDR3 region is CASSLEGRRYTGELFF. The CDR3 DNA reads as TGTGCCAGCAGCTTGGAGGGCAGGAGATACACCGGGGAGCTGTTTTTT. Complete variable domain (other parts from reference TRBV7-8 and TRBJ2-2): GAGVSQSPRYKVAKRGQDVALRCDPISGHVSLFWYQQALGQGPEFLTYFQNEAQLDKSGLPSDRFFAERPEGSVSTLKIQRTQQEDSAVYLCASSLEGRRYTGELFFGEGSRLTVL.

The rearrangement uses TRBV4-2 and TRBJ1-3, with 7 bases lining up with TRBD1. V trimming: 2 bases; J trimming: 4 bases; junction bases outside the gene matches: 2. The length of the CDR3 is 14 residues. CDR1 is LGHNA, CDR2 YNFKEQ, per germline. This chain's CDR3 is CASSQQGGGNTIYF. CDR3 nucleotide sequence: TGTGCCAGCAGCCAACAGGGGGGCGGAAACACCATATATTTT.

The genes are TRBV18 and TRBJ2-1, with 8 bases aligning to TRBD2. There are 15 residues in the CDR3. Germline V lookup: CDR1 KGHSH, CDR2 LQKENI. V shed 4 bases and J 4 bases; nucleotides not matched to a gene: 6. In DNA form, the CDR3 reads TGTGCCAGCTCACTACTAGCGGAGCCTTACAATGAGCAGTTCTTC. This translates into CASSLLAEPYNEQFF. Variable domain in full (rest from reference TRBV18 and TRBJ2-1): NAGVMQNPRHLVRRRGQEARLRCSPMKGHSHVYWYRQLPEEGLKFMVYLQKENIIDESGMPKERFSAEFPKEGPSILRIQQVVRGDSAAYFCASSLLAEPYNEQFFGPGTRLTVL.

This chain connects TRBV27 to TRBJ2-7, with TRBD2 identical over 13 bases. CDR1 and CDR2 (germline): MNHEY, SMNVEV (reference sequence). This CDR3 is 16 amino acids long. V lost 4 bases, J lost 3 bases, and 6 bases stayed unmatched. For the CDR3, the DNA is TGTGCCAGCAGTTCGCCGACTAGCGGGAGGCGCTACGAGCAGTACTTC. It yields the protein CASSSPTSGRRYEQYF.

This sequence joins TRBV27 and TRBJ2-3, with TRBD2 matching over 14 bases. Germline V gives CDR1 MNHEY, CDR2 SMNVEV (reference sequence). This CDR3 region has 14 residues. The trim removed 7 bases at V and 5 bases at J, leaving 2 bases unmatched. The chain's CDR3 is CASTGTSGGDTQYF. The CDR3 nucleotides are TGTGCCAGCACCGGGACTAGCGGGGGAGATACGCAGTATTTT.

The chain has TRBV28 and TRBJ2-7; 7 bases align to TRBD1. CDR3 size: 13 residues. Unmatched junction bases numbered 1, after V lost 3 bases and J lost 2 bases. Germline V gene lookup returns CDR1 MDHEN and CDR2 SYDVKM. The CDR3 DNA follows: TGTGCCAGCAGTTTGGGACAGCCCTACGAGCAGTACTTC. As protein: CASSLGQPYEQYF.

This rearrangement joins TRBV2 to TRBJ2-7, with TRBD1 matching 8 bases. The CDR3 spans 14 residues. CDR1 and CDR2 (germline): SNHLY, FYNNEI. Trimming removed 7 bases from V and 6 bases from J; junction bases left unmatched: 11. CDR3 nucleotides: TGTGCCAGCATTTTTTCAAGGACAGGGACCGAGCAGTACTTC. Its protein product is CASIFSRTGTEQYF.

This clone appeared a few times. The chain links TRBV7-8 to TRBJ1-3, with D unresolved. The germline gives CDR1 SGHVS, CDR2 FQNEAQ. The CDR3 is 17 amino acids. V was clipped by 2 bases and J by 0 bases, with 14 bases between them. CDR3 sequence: CASSLRGLPASGNTIYF. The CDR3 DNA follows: TGTGCCAGCAGCTTAAGAGGCCTTCCTGCCTCTGGAAACACCATATATTTT.

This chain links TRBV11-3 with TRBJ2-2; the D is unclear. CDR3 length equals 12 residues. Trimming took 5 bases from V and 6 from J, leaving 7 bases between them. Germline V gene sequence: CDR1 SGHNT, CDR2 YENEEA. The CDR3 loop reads CASSQNPGELFF. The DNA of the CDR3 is TGTGCCAGCAGCCAGAATCCCGGGGAGCTGTTTTTT.

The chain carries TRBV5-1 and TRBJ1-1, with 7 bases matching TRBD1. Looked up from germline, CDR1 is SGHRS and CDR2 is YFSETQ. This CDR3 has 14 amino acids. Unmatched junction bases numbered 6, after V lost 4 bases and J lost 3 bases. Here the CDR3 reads CASSVRDSYTEAFF. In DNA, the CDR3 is TGCGCCAGCAGCGTCAGGGACAGTTACACTGAAGCTTTCTTT. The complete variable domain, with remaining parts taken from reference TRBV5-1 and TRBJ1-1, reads KAGVTQTPRYLIKTRGQQVTLSCSPISGHRSVSWYQQTPGQGLQFLFEYFSETQRNKGNFPGRFSGRQFSNSRSEMNVSTLELGDSALYLCASSVRDSYTEAFFGQGTRLTVV.

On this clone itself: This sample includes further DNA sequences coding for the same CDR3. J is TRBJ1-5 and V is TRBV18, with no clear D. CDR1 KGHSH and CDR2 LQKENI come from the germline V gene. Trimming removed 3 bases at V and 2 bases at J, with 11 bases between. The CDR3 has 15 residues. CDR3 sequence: CASSPSGQGNQPQHF. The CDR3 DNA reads TGTGCCAGCTCACCTAGCGGTCAGGGCAATCAGCCCCAGCATTTT.

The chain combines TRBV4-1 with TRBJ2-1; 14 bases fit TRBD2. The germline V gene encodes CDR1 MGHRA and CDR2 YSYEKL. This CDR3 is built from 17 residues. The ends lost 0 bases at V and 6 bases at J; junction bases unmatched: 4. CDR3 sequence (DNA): TGCGCCAGCAGCCAAGAGACTAGCGGGAGGGGTAGCAATGAGCAGTTCTTC. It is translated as CASSQETSGRGSNEQFF.

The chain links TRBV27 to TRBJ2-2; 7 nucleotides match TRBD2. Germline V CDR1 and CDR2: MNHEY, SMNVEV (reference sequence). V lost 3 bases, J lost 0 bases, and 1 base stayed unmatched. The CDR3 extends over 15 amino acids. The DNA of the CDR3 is TGTGCCAGCAGTTTGGCGGGAGCGAACACCGGGGAGCTGTTTTTT. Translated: CASSLAGANTGELFF.

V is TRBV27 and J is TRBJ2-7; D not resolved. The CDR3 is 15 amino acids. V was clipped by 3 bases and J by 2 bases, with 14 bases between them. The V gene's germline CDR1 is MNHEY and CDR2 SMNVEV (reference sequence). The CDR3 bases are TGTGCCAGCAGTTTCGGCGGTACACCTCCCTACGAGCAGTACTTC. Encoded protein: CASSFGGTPPYEQYF.

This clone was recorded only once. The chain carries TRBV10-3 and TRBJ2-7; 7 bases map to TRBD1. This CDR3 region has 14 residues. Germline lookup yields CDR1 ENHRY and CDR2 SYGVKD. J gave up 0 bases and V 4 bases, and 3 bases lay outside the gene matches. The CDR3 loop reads CAISGAGGSYEQYF. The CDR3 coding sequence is TGTGCCATCAGTGGTGCAGGGGGCTCCTACGAGCAGTACTTC.

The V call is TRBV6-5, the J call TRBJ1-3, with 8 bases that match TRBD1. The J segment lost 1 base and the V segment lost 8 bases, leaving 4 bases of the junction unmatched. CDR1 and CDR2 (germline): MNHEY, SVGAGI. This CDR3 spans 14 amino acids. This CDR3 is CASGTGGSGNTIYF. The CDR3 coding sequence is TGTGCCAGCGGGACAGGTGGTTCTGGAAACACCATATATTTT.